Shown below are 9 T cell receptor beta chains from a single sample sequenced in a study of technical replicates of blood from a few donors. Produced via immunoSEQ multiplex PCR; TCRdb's table is partial and in-frame only. The data contain about 14,000 clones, about 85% of them singletons. Sequencing was performed on PBMCs. The receptors derive from a human donor in good health.

In DNA, the CDR3 is TGTGCCAGCAGCCAAGCAGACACTTCCCCATCCTACGAGCAGTACTTC. Residues: CASSQADTSPSYEQYF. The V gene is TRBV4-2, the J gene TRBJ2-7, with no clear D. CDR3 length: 16 residues. CDR1 LGHNA and CDR2 YNFKEQ come from the germline V gene. V lost 1 base to trimming and J lost 1 base, with 14 bases between them.

The V gene is TRBV11-3, the J gene TRBJ2-7, with D possibly TRBD2 on 5 matching bases. CDR3 length: 13 amino acids. V was cut by 6 bases and J by 1 base, with 10 bases left in between. Per germline, CDR1 SGHNT and CDR2 YENEEA. The DNA for the CDR3 is TGTGCCAGCAGGGACTGGGAATCCTACGAGCAGTACTTC. This translates into CASRDWESYEQYF.

The V gene is TRBV5-6, the J gene TRBJ2-5; TRBD1 agrees at 10 bases. Germline CDR1 and CDR2: SGHDT and YYEEEE. J gave up 5 bases and V 5 bases, and 15 bases lay outside the gene matches. The CDR3 length is 17 residues. The CDR3 protein is CASRSGTGVSNVETQYF. In DNA form, the CDR3 reads TGTGCCAGCAGATCCGGGACAGGGGTATCGAATGTGGAGACCCAGTACTTC.

CDR3 protein: CAWEGTTSGEQYF. In nucleotides, the CDR3 is TGTGCCTGGGAGGGTACCACTTCGGGGGAGCAGTACTTC. The chain combines TRBV30 with TRBJ2-7, with D perhaps TRBD2 (5 bases). Per germline, CDR1 GTSNPN and CDR2 SVGIG (reference sequence). The CDR3 spans 13 residues. Trimming took 5 bases from V and 7 from J, leaving 18 bases between them. The variable domain in full, completed from reference TRBV30 and TRBJ2-7, reads SQTIHQWPATLVQPVGSPLSLECTVEGTSNPNLYWYRQAAGRGLQLLFYSVGIGQISSEVPQNLSASRPQDRQFILSSKKLLLSDSGFYLCAWEGTTSGEQYFGPGTRLTVT.

The CDR3 sequence is CASSYRDSLTGLQFF. CDR3 nucleotide sequence: TGTGCCAGCAGTTATCGGGACTCTTTGACTGGGTTGCAGTTCTTC. This chain uses TRBV6-7 with TRBJ2-1; D might be TRBD2 (6 bases). TRBV6-7 is labeled an ORF, and its function is uncertain. With 3 bases removed from V and 12 bases from J, the gap between germline ends came to 21 bases. The CDR3 loop spans 15 amino acids.

J is TRBJ2-7 and V is TRBV6-1, with TRBD1 as a possible D gene (6 bases). CDR3 size: 14 residues. Germline CDR1 MNHNS, CDR2 SASEGT. Trimming pared 4 bases from V and 4 bases from J, leaving 14 bases between. The CDR3 coding sequence is TGTGCCAGCAGTGGCCAGACAGGACGGTACGAGCAGTACTTC. This encodes CASSGQTGRYEQYF.

The V gene is TRBV29-1, the J gene TRBJ2-7, with D unresolved. The germline V and J ends were trimmed by 2 bases and 6 bases, with 14 bases remaining between them. The germline V gene encodes CDR1 SQVTM and CDR2 ANQGSEA. CDR3 length: 13 residues. CDR3 protein: CSVETRIRGEQYF. The CDR3 nucleotides are TGCAGCGTTGAAACACGTATCCGCGGCGAGCAGTACTTC.

The chain links TRBV12-2 to TRBJ2-7; the table names TRBD2, a call not compared with the DNA. TRBV12-2 is annotated as a pseudogene. The CDR3 totals 13 residues. DNA of the CDR3: TGTGCAAGTCGCTTGCGGCGGGAAGACGAGCAGTACTTC. It yields the protein CASRLRREDEQYF.

The genes are TRBV7-6 and TRBJ2-7; weak D call: TRBD2 (5 bases). In germline, CDR1 is SGHVS, CDR2 FNYEAQ. Trimming shortened V by 5 bases and J by 3 bases, and 11 bases separated the two germline ends. The CDR3 sequence is 13 residues long. The CDR3 DNA sequence: TGTGCCAGCAGCGGTAGGGAGAACTACGAGCAGTACTTC. Amino acids: CASSGRENYEQYF.